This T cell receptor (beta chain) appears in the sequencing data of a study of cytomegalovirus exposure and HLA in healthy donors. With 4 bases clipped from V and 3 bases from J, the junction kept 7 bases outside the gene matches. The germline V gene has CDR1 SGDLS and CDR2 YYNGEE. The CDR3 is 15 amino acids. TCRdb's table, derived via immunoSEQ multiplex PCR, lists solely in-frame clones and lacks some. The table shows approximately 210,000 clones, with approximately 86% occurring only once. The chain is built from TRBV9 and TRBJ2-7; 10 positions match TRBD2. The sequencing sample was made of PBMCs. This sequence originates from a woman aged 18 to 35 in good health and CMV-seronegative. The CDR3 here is CASSPSGRGFYEQYF. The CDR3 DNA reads TGTGCCAGCAGCCCGAGCGGGAGGGGTTTCTACGAGCAGTACTTC.